The 29 T cell receptor beta chains reported below all come from one sample, sequenced in a study of blood T cell repertoires in COVID-19. TCRdb keeps only in-frame clones here, not all; method: immunoSEQ multiplex PCR. The table has some 100,000 clones, around 80% seen once. The sequenced sample was peripheral blood. All receptors come from a man in his fifties or sixties with acute or convalescent COVID-19.

The chain couples TRBV5-1 to TRBJ1-6; possible D gene TRBD1, 5 bases. There are 14 residues in the CDR3. The germline V and J ends were trimmed by 2 bases and 10 bases, with 13 bases remaining between them. The germline V gene has CDR1 SGHRS and CDR2 YFSETQ. The chain's CDR3 is CASSFGSRESPLHF. CDR3 in DNA: TGCGCCAGCAGCTTTGGTTCCAGGGAATCACCCCTCCACTTT. The whole variable domain, remainder taken from reference TRBV5-1 and TRBJ1-6, is KAGVTQTPRYLIKTRGQQVTLSCSPISGHRSVSWYQQTPGQGLQFLFEYFSETQRNKGNFPGRFSGRQFSNSRSEMNVSTLELGDSALYLCASSFGSRESPLHFGNGTRLTVT.

The chain carries TRBV30 and TRBJ1-2; 10 bases agree with TRBD1. This CDR3 comprises 13 residues. CDR1 and CDR2 (germline): GTSNPN, SVGIG (reference sequence). J lost 2 bases, V lost 8 bases, and 5 bases had no gene match. CDR3 region: CAGDRGFNYGYTF. CDR3 bases: TGTGCCGGGGACAGGGGATTCAACTATGGCTACACCTTC.

The J gene is TRBJ1-1, the V gene TRBV6-5; D is unresolved. CDR3 size: 14 residues. In germline, CDR1 is MNHEY, CDR2 SVGAGI. V lost 0 bases, J lost 1 base, and 6 bases lay in between. The DNA of the CDR3 is TGTGCCAGCAGTTACTCCAGATGGAACACTGAAGCTTTCTTT. Translation: CASSYSRWNTEAFF.

The table lists this clone with a few counts. The rearrangement joins TRBV24-1 to TRBJ2-5; 13 nucleotides agree with TRBD2. This CDR3 spans 17 amino acids. Trimming cost V 2 bases and J 1 base; bases outside gene matches: 3. Germline CDR1 and CDR2: KGHDR and SFDVKD. The DNA for the CDR3 is TGTGCCACCAGTGATTCCGGACTAGCGGGGGCCCAAGAGACCCAGTACTTC. Protein sequence: CATSDSGLAGAQETQYF.

This clone was seen a single time. The chain employs TRBV21-1 and TRBJ1-1. TRBV21-1 is a listed pseudogene. The CDR3 runs to 12 residues. In DNA, the CDR3 is TGTGCCAGCAGCAAGGGTGGCGGGGAAGCTTTCTTT. It translates to CASSKGGGEAFF.

V is TRBV10-3 and J is TRBJ1-1; 8 bases line up with TRBD1. Germline values: CDR1 ENHRY, CDR2 SYGVKD. V lost 0 bases, J lost 0 bases, and 3 bases stayed unmatched. This CDR3 region has 16 residues. The DNA for the CDR3 is TGTGCCATCAGTGAGTCTCCGACAGGGGTGAACACTGAAGCTTTCTTT. It yields the protein CAISESPTGVNTEAFF.

The rearrangement links TRBV9 to TRBJ1-1; 8 bases align to TRBD1. CDR1 and CDR2 from the germline V gene are SGDLS and YYNGEE. CDR3 length: 16 residues. Trimming at V came to 0 bases and at J to 1 base, leaving 5 bases not matched to a gene. CDR3 sequence reads: CASSVVGRGPNTEAFF. CDR3 in DNA: TGTGCCAGCAGCGTAGTGGGCAGGGGGCCGAACACTGAAGCTTTCTTT.

The chain links TRBV2 to TRBJ2-3; 7 positions agree with TRBD2. Per germline, CDR1 SNHLY and CDR2 FYNNEI. V gave up 4 bases and J gave up 4 bases; unmatched junction bases: 8. There are 15 residues in the CDR3. The CDR3: CASSAAGEAADTQYF. In nucleotides, the CDR3 is TGTGCCAGCAGTGCGGCGGGAGAAGCGGCAGATACGCAGTATTTT.

This clone was seen only a few times. This sequence joins TRBV9 and TRBJ1-2; 7 bases match TRBD1. The CDR3 consists of 13 residues. V shed 3 bases, J shed 7 bases, and the junction held 6 bases outside the gene matches. Germline V CDR1 and CDR2: SGDLS, YYNGEE. The CDR3 here is CASSESGGRGYTF. The CDR3 coding sequence is TGTGCCAGCAGCGAATCAGGGGGTCGTGGCTACACCTTC. The variable domain in full, completed from reference TRBV9 and TRBJ1-2, reads DSGVTQTPKHLITATGQRVTLRCSPRSGDLSVYWYQQSLDQGLQFLIQYYNGEERAKGNILERFSAQQFPDLHSELNLSSLELGDSALYFCASSESGGRGYTFGSGTRLTVV.

The sample holds a few counts of this clone. The V gene is TRBV15, the J gene TRBJ2-5; maybe TRBD1 (5 bases). V gave up 3 bases and J gave up 0 bases, with 11 bases separating them. Per the germline V gene, CDR1 is LNHNV and CDR2 is YYDKDF (reference sequence). The CDR3 loop spans 15 amino acids. Written as DNA, the CDR3 is TGTGCCACCAGCAGGGATCTCAGGGACCAAGAGACCCAGTACTTC. This encodes CATSRDLRDQETQYF.

The chain employs TRBV7-3 and TRBJ1-1; weak D call: TRBD1 (6 bases). Germline-derived CDR1 and CDR2 are SGHTA and FQGTGA. V lost 5 bases and J lost 0, with 19 bases in between. The CDR3 spans 17 residues. CDR3 in DNA: TGTGCCAGCAGCCGTCCCGGACAGCGGAGTATGAACACTGAAGCTTTCTTT. Translated, it gives CASSRPGQRSMNTEAFF. Filled out from reference TRBV7-3 and TRBJ1-1, the complete variable domain reads GAGVSQTPSNKVTEKGKYVELRCDPISGHTALYWYRQSLGQGPEFLIYFQGTGAADDSGLPNDRFFAVRPEGSVSTLKIQRTERGDSAVYLCASSRPGQRSMNTEAFFGQGTRLTVV.

This sequence joins TRBV18 and TRBJ1-5, with 11 bases aligning to TRBD1. Germline values: CDR1 KGHSH, CDR2 LQKENI. This CDR3 has 18 residues. The trim removed 4 bases at V and 2 bases at J, leaving 10 bases unmatched. The CDR3 DNA reads as TGTGCCAGCTCACAGGGGACAGGGGGGATTGGCGGCAATCAGCCCCAGCATTTT. Translating it yields CASSQGTGGIGGNQPQHF.

The rearrangement joins TRBV5-1 to TRBJ1-2; TRBD1 is a possible D gene (6 bases). Germline lookup yields CDR1 SGHRS and CDR2 YFSETQ. The CDR3 spans 16 residues. Deletions cut 4 bases from V and 5 bases from J, with 21 bases between. In DNA, the CDR3 is TGCGCCAGCAGCCCAATCCTCCAGGGGCCCGAATATGGCTACACCTTC. Residues: CASSPILQGPEYGYTF.

This clone was counted a few times. The CDR3 nucleotides read TGTGCCAGCACCCAAGACAGGGGACAGGATACGCAGTATTTT. This translates into CASTQDRGQDTQYF. The chain has TRBV6-5 and TRBJ2-3; 8 positions match TRBD1. This CDR3 comprises 14 residues. Germline assignment: CDR1 MNHEY and CDR2 SVGAGI. Trimming removed 7 bases from V and 6 bases from J; junction bases left unmatched: 9.

This chain uses TRBV27 with TRBJ1-1; unclear D gene. In germline, CDR1 is MNHEY, CDR2 SMNVEV (reference sequence). Trimming pared 2 bases from V and 2 bases from J, leaving 12 bases between. The CDR3 contains 15 residues. The CDR3 sequence is CASSLGQAGNTEAFF. In nucleotides, the CDR3 is TGTGCCAGCAGTTTAGGGCAGGCGGGAAACACTGAAGCTTTCTTT.

The rearrangement links TRBV5-8 to TRBJ2-7; D might be TRBD2 (5 bases). Per germline, CDR1 SGHTS and CDR2 YDEGEE. V lost 4 bases and J 4 bases, leaving 18 bases between the germline ends. The CDR3 covers 15 residues. The CDR3 DNA is TGTGCCAGCAGCCCGCGAGGTGGGAGTCGATACGAGCAGTACTTC. As protein: CASSPRGGSRYEQYF.

The genes are TRBV5-1 and TRBJ1-2, with TRBD1 identical over 9 bases. CDR3 length: 16 amino acids. V lost 4 bases, J lost 4 bases, and 11 bases stayed unmatched. Germline V gene sequence: CDR1 SGHRS, CDR2 YFSETQ. Here the CDR3 reads CASSPLTGGGGYGYTF. The CDR3 DNA is TGCGCCAGCAGCCCTCTGACAGGGGGTGGGGGCTATGGCTACACCTTC.

The chain has TRBV7-6 and TRBJ2-1; the match to TRBD2 covers 12 bases. Germline V lookup: CDR1 SGHVS, CDR2 FNYEAQ. The CDR3 spans 17 residues. Germline trimming cut 4 bases from V and 0 bases from J; bases unmatched to any gene: 4. DNA of the CDR3: TGTGCCAGCAGCTCTTTGACTAGCGGGAGCTCCTACAATGAGCAGTTCTTC. Translating gives CASSSLTSGSSYNEQFF.

V gene TRBV18 combines with J gene TRBJ1-2, with D maybe TRBD1 (6 bases). The CDR3 is made up of 13 amino acids. V was clipped by 0 bases and J by 14 bases, with 16 bases between them. Germline CDR1 reads KGHSH; CDR2 reads LQKENI. The CDR3 DNA is TGTGCCAGCTCACCACCGGCAGGGACACATCATACCTTC. This sequence encodes CASSPPAGTHHTF.

This chain uses TRBV10-3 with TRBJ1-2, with D maybe TRBD1 (5 bases). CDR1 and CDR2 (germline): ENHRY, SYGVKD. V shed 7 bases and J shed 1 base, with 10 bases lying between them. The CDR3 extends over 13 amino acids. The CDR3 region is CAINQTGNYGYTF. The DNA of the CDR3 is TGTGCCATCAATCAAACAGGTAACTATGGCTACACCTTC.

The chain carries TRBV28 and TRBJ2-7; TRBD1 aligns across 9 bases. The CDR3 consists of 14 residues. V dropped 5 bases and J dropped 2; count of bases not matched to a gene: 4. CDR1 MDHEN and CDR2 SYDVKM come from the germline V gene. This CDR3 is CASSPGDRAYEQYF. For the CDR3, the DNA is TGTGCCAGCAGTCCCGGGGACAGGGCCTACGAGCAGTACTTC. The whole variable domain, filled in from reference TRBV28 and TRBJ2-7, reads DVKVTQSSRYLVKRTGEKVFLECVQDMDHENMFWYRQDPGLGLRLIYFSYDVKMKEKGDIPEGYSVSREKKERFSLILESASTNQTSMYLCASSPGDRAYEQYFGPGTRLTVT.

The chain links TRBV28 to TRBJ2-5; the match to TRBD2 covers 10 bases. Losses at the gene ends were 6 bases for V and 5 bases for J; bases not matched to a gene: 9. Germline CDR1 and CDR2: MDHEN and SYDVKM. The CDR3 totals 15 residues. The CDR3 DNA is TGTGCCAGCAGAAAGGCTAGCGGGAGCTTGGAGACCCAGTACTTC. The encoded protein is CASRKASGSLETQYF.

The rearrangement links TRBV24-1 to TRBJ1-1; D is undetermined. The CDR3 sequence is 14 residues long. Germline-derived CDR1 and CDR2 are KGHDR and SFDVKD. Trimming shortened V by 12 bases and J by 4 bases, and 20 bases separated the two germline ends. The CDR3, as DNA: TGTGCCGGCGGAGGGTCCCGAGGCGGCACTGAAGCTTTCTTT. The encoded protein is CAGGGSRGGTEAFF.

This chain uses TRBV4-1 with TRBJ1-5, with TRBD1 as a possible D gene (6 bases). The CDR3 is 13 amino acids. Germline values: CDR1 MGHRA, CDR2 YSYEKL. The V and J ends lost 0 bases and 13 bases respectively, with 13 bases between them. As DNA, the CDR3 is TGCGCCAGCAGCCAAGATCCGGGACACGAGCAGCATTTT. It codes for CASSQDPGHEQHF.

This chain uses TRBV10-1 with TRBJ2-3; 10 nucleotides match TRBD2. Trimming cost V 2 bases and J 5 bases; bases outside gene matches: 7. The length of the CDR3 is 16 residues. Germline loops: CDR1 WNHNN, CDR2 SYGVQD (reference sequence). CDR3 coding DNA: TGCGCCAGCAGTGAGATGGCTAGCGGGAGAGGAGATACGCAGTATTTT. Amino acid sequence: CASSEMASGRGDTQYF.

V gene TRBV3-1 (or the pseudogene TRBV3-2) combines with J gene TRBJ2-3; TRBD2 agrees at 11 bases. From germline, CDR1 is LGHDT and CDR2 YNNKEL (reference sequence). V lost 0 bases to trimming and J lost 9 bases; unmatched junction nucleotides: 14. The CDR3 consists of 18 residues. The CDR3 protein is CASSQDTPWTSGYGTQYF. The CDR3 DNA sequence: TGTGCCAGCAGCCAAGATACCCCCTGGACTAGCGGGTACGGCACGCAGTATTTT.

This clone showed up just once. The rearrangement joins TRBV19 to TRBJ1-3; perhaps TRBD1 as D (5 bases). The V gene lost 9 bases and the J gene lost 0 bases, with 9 bases spanning the gap. CDR3 length: 13 residues. Germline V lookup: CDR1 LNHDA, CDR2 SQIVND (reference sequence). The CDR3 loop is CASRATSGNTIYF. CDR3 DNA: TGTGCCAGCAGGGCCACCTCTGGAAACACCATATATTTT.

This clone was detected once. The chain recombines TRBV29-1 with TRBJ2-3; D ambiguous. The CDR3 contains 13 residues. The V end was cut by 4 bases, the J end by 1 base, with 9 bases between. Germline V gene sequence: CDR1 SQVTM, CDR2 ANQGSEA. This CDR3 reads CSVARAGTDTQYF. As DNA, the CDR3 is TGCAGCGTTGCTCGCGCGGGCACAGATACGCAGTATTTT.

The chain carries TRBV21-1 and TRBJ2-2; the DNA was not compared with TRBD2, the D call given in the table. TRBV21-1 is marked as a pseudogene. The CDR3 covers 17 residues. CDR3 residues: CASSKVEGLAPTGELFF. In DNA, the CDR3 is TGTGCCAGCAGCAAAGTAGAGGGGCTAGCGCCCACCGGGGAGCTGTTTTTT.